Each of the 14 T cell receptor beta chains below was sequenced from the same sample in a study of blood T cell repertoires in COVID-19. Assay: immunoSEQ multiplex PCR; the TCRdb copy retains only in-frame clones and omits some. Here the sample spans around 170,000 clones, just under 80% being singletons. The material sequenced was peripheral blood. The receptors were sampled from a woman of 80 years or more with acute or convalescent COVID-19.

The V and J genes are TRBV5-1 and TRBJ1-6, with D hard to call. The CDR3 has 13 amino acids. Trimming stripped 4 bases from V and 10 bases from J, with 12 bases between. The germline CDR1 and CDR2 sequences are SGHRS and YFSETQ. CDR3 nucleotide sequence: TGCGCCAGCAGCCTACTCGGGAACTCACCCCTCCACTTT. Protein sequence: CASSLLGNSPLHF. The full variable domain, completed using reference TRBV5-1 and TRBJ1-6, is KAGVTQTPRYLIKTRGQQVTLSCSPISGHRSVSWYQQTPGQGLQFLFEYFSETQRNKGNFPGRFSGRQFSNSRSEMNVSTLELGDSALYLCASSLLGNSPLHFGNGTRLTVT.

The chain recombines TRBV2 with TRBJ2-2; TRBD1 might be the D (5 bases). Trimming removed 7 bases at V and 1 base at J, with 10 bases between. The CDR3 has 14 amino acids. Germline V gene sequence: CDR1 SNHLY, CDR2 FYNNEI. CDR3 amino acids: CASTLQENTGELFF. The CDR3, as DNA: TGTGCCAGCACCCTACAGGAGAACACCGGGGAGCTGTTTTTT. The entire variable domain, with the rest obtained from reference TRBV2 and TRBJ2-2, is as follows: EPEVTQTPSHQVTQMGQEVILRCVPISNHLYFYWYRQILGQKVEFLVSFYNNEISEKSEIFDDQFSVERPDGSNFTLKIRSTKLEDSAMYFCASTLQENTGELFFGEGSRLTVL.

The chain links TRBV10-3 to TRBJ2-2; 10 bases line up with TRBD2. Germline CDR1 reads ENHRY; CDR2 reads SYGVKD. The CDR3 runs 18 residues. The ends lost 5 bases at V and 5 bases at J; junction bases unmatched: 14. CDR3 amino acids: CAISPTGGSGGATGELFF. The CDR3 coding sequence is TGTGCCATCAGTCCCACCGGGGGGAGCGGGGGGGCGACCGGGGAGCTGTTTTTT.

This clone was detected only once. The chain links TRBV28 to TRBJ1-2, with TRBD1 as a possible D gene (5 bases). The CDR3 loop spans 14 amino acids. Germline CDR1 MDHEN, CDR2 SYDVKM. V lost 5 bases, J lost 1 base, and 11 bases lay in between. In nucleotides, the CDR3 is TGTGCCAGCAGTCCCGCGACAGTTAACTATGGCTACACCTTC. Encoded protein: CASSPATVNYGYTF.

V gene TRBV18 combines with J gene TRBJ1-1, with 8 bases that match TRBD1. CDR3 length: 15 amino acids. The junction had 11 bases not matched to a gene; V was cut back by 4 bases and J by 7 bases. Per the germline V gene, CDR1 is KGHSH and CDR2 is LQKENI. The CDR3 protein is CASSLSSRDRSEAFF. CDR3 sequence (DNA): TGTGCCAGCTCACTTTCTTCCCGGGACAGGAGTGAAGCTTTCTTT.

This chain joins TRBV30 and TRBJ2-5; possible D gene TRBD1, 6 bases. This CDR3 has 15 residues. The germline V gene has CDR1 GTSNPN and CDR2 SVGIG (reference sequence). The V gene lost 1 base and the J gene lost 5 bases, with 17 bases spanning the gap. CDR3 residues: CAWSGPGQMEETQYF. CDR3 nucleotide sequence: TGTGCCTGGAGTGGCCCCGGACAGATGGAGGAGACCCAGTACTTC.

This sequence joins TRBV19 and TRBJ1-2; 8 bases are shared with TRBD1. J was trimmed by 2 bases and V by 9 bases; bases with no gene match: 5. CDR3 length: 13 amino acids. Per the germline V gene, CDR1 is LNHDA and CDR2 is SQIVND (reference sequence). CDR3 sequence: CASRDRTNYGYTF. The DNA of the CDR3 is TGTGCCAGCCGGGACAGGACAAACTATGGCTACACCTTC.

The CDR3 is CASSENSYEQYF. CDR3 coding DNA: TGCGCCAGCAGCGAGAATTCCTACGAGCAGTACTTC. The chain uses TRBV5-1 and TRBJ2-7; the D is unclear. Germline CDR1 SGHRS, CDR2 YFSETQ. The CDR3 has 12 amino acids. With 4 bases removed from V and 1 base from J, the gap between germline ends came to 6 bases.

The J gene is TRBJ1-3, the V gene TRBV9; 7 positions match TRBD1. J lost 6 bases, V lost 4 bases, and 10 bases had no gene match. CDR1 is SGDLS, CDR2 YYNGEE, per germline. The CDR3 runs 15 residues. The CDR3 is CASSSRGQGENTIYF. DNA for the CDR3: TGTGCCAGCAGCTCGAGGGGGCAGGGGGAAAACACCATATATTTT.

The chain has TRBV29-1 and TRBJ2-5, with D perhaps TRBD1 (5 bases). V was clipped by 7 bases and J by 1 base, with 13 bases between them. CDR1 is SQVTM and CDR2 is ANQGSEA in the germline V gene. The CDR3 has 13 residues. This chain's CDR3 is CSAAPRAQETQYF. DNA of the CDR3: TGCAGCGCAGCTCCCAGGGCCCAAGAGACCCAGTACTTC.

This rearrangement joins TRBV3-1 (or the pseudogene TRBV3-2) to TRBJ1-5; D gene unclear. Germline V gene data show CDR1 as LGHDT and CDR2 as YNNKEL (reference sequence). The germline V and J ends were trimmed by 1 base and 0 bases, with 7 bases remaining between them. This CDR3 contains 15 residues. CDR3 sequence: CASSQGLYSNQPQHF. The CDR3 coding sequence is TGTGCCAGCAGCCAAGGGCTGTATAGCAATCAGCCCCAGCATTTT.

This chain uses TRBV30 with TRBJ2-5; 12 nucleotides align to TRBD2. CDR3 length: 15 residues. The junction had 3 bases not matched to a gene; V was cut back by 2 bases and J by 2 bases. Germline CDR1 and CDR2: GTSNPN and SVGIG (reference sequence). CDR3 in amino acids: CAWSMGTSGQETQYF. CDR3 bases: TGTGCCTGGAGTATGGGGACTAGCGGGCAAGAGACCCAGTACTTC.

This chain uses TRBV5-8 with TRBJ2-5; D is perhaps TRBD1 (5 bases). This CDR3 region has 13 residues. The V end lost 0 bases, the J end lost 3 bases, and 6 bases lay between the germline ends. The germline V gene encodes CDR1 SGHTS and CDR2 YDEGEE. The CDR3 bases are TGTGCCAGCAGCTTGGCCAGGGAAGAGACCCAGTACTTC. Translation gives CASSLAREETQYF.

This chain uses TRBV24-1 with TRBJ2-3; weak D call: TRBD2 (6 bases). Germline V gene sequence: CDR1 KGHDR, CDR2 SFDVKD. The V end was cut by 3 bases, the J end by 3 bases, with 9 bases between. The CDR3 has 14 residues. The CDR3, as DNA: TGTGCCACCAGTGATGAGCTAGCGACAGATACGCAGTATTTT. Protein sequence: CATSDELATDTQYF.